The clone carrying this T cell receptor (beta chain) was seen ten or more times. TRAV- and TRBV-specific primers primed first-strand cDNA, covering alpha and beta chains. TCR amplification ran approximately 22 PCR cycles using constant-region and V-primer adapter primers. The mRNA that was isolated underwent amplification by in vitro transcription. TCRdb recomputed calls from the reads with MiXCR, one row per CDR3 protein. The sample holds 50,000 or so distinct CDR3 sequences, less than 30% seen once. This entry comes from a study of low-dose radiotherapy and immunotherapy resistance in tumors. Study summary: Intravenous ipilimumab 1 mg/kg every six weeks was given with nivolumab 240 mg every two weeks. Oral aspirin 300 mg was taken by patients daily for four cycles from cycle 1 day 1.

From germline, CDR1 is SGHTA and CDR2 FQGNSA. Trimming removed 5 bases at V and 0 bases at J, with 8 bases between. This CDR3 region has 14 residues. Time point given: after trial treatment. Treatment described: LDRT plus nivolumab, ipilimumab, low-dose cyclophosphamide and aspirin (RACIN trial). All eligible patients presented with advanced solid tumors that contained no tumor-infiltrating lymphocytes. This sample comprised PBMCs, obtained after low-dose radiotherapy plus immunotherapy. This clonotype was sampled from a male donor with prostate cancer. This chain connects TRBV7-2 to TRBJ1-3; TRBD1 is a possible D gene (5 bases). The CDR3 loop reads CASSDRTSGNTIYF. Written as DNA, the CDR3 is TGTGCCAGCAGCGACAGAACCTCTGGAAACACCATATATTTT.